A single TCR beta chain is shown here with its context. The target antigen is unknown. The table came from immunoSEQ multiplex PCR; TCRdb's copy has only in-frame clones and leaves some out. Of fewer than 150,000 clones in the sample, less than 95% were seen once. Germline loops: CDR1 SGDLS, CDR2 YYNGEE. CDR3 length: 15 residues. Unmatched junction bases numbered 10, after V lost 3 bases and J lost 7 bases. These data are taken from a study of T cell responses to AZD1222 COVID-19 vaccine. General study findings and limits: Clonal diversity was possibly underestimated, and white British individuals and females predominated among donors. Spike-specific TCR breadth rose after two AZD1222 doses, and depth rose as well.

The material sequenced was peripheral blood, taken on day 0 of AZD1222 vaccination. The V and J genes are TRBV9 and TRBJ2-1; 7 bases are a match to TRBD1. The origin of this receptor is an adult in good health. The CDR3 nucleotides are TGTGCCAGCAGCGCGACAGGGACAGCAGGAAATGAGCAGTTCTTC. It codes for CASSATGTAGNEQFF.